The next 7 T cell receptor beta chains were all read from a single sample in a study of blood T cells in healthy people across ages. Together with a sample-barcoded 5' primer, a J-beta primer mix was included in a second PCR lasting roughly 6 to 12 cycles. Via MiXCR, TCRdb re-called the 5' RACE reads, giving one row per CDR3 protein. The table records under 1,100,000 distinct CDR3 sequences, approximately 26% of them present only once. The data also belong to a second study, concerning T cells of mothers and their children.

Sequencing was carried out using blood. These receptors all stem from a girl aged 2-10 years in good health.

This clonotype was seen repeatedly, ten times or more. This rearrangement joins TRBV7-2 to TRBJ1-3; D unclear. This CDR3 is built from 14 residues. Germline assignment: CDR1 SGHTA and CDR2 FQGNSA. Deletions cut 5 bases from V and 5 bases from J, with 13 bases between. The CDR3 sequence is CASSQGSARNTIYF. In DNA, the CDR3 is TGTGCCAGCAGCCAAGGGAGTGCTAGAAACACCATATATTTT. Full variable domain (rest looked up from reference TRBV7-2 and TRBJ1-3): GAGVSQSPSNKVTEKGKDVELRCDPISGHTALYWYRQSLGQGLEFLIYFQGNSAPDKSGLPSDRFSAERTGGSVSTLTIQRTQQEDSAVYLCASSQGSARNTIYFGEGSWLTVV.

This chain uses TRBV15 with TRBJ2-3; D is ambiguous. The CDR3 loop spans 13 amino acids. The V and J ends lost 5 bases and 2 bases respectively, with 8 bases between them. Germline V gene data show CDR1 as LNHNV and CDR2 as YYDKDF (reference sequence). The CDR3 loop is CATSGHFTDTQYF. The CDR3 DNA reads as TGTGCCACCAGCGGTCATTTCACAGATACGCAGTATTTT.

This clonotype has a handful of counts. At one end, the junction sequence differs from germline, possibly due to a read error. This sequence joins TRBV11-2 and TRBJ1-4; D unclear. Per the germline V gene, CDR1 is SGHAT and CDR2 is FQNNGV. The CDR3 totals 15 residues. In DNA form, the CDR3 reads TGTGTCAGCAGCTCCGGATGGGAGGCTAATGAAAAACTGTTTTTT. Residues: CVSSSGWEANEKLFF.

The table lists this clonotype with a few counts. A read error may account for a junction end that differs from germline. The chain couples TRBV6-2 or TRBV6-3 to TRBJ1-2; no definite D call. The length of the CDR3 is 11 residues. The germline CDR1 and CDR2 sequences are MNHEY and SVGEGT. The CDR3 DNA follows: TGTGCCAGCAGTGTGCGGACGGAAAGAATCTTC. The encoded protein is CASSVRTERIF.

This clonotype has just a few counts. The gene calls are TRBV16 and TRBJ2-7; 8 positions agree with TRBD1. With V trimmed by 4 bases and J by 0 bases, 5 bases remained unmatched. CDR1 is KGHSY, CDR2 FQNENV, per germline. There are 15 residues in the CDR3. The DNA of the CDR3 is TGTGCCAGCAGCCCTGACAGGGGCCACTCCTACGAGCAGTACTTC. This gives the protein CASSPDRGHSYEQYF.

The chain joins TRBV28 to TRBJ2-5, with 7 bases fitting TRBD1. The CDR3 contains 15 residues. From germline, CDR1 is MDHEN and CDR2 SYDVKM. V gave up 5 bases and J gave up 5 bases; unmatched junction bases: 11. The CDR3 here is CASSLRQGVGETQYF. The CDR3 nucleotides read TGTGCCAGCAGTCTGCGACAGGGCGTAGGTGAGACCCAGTACTTC.

The CDR3 sequence: CASSQDRYGYTF. Written as DNA, the CDR3 is TGCGCCAGCAGCCAAGATCGTTACGGCTACACCTTC. The J gene is TRBJ1-2, the V gene TRBV4-1; D remains unclear. The CDR3 loop spans 12 amino acids. Germline V gives CDR1 MGHRA, CDR2 YSYEKL. V gave up 0 bases and J gave up 8 bases, with 7 bases separating them.